Below are 24 T cell receptor beta chains sequenced from a single sample in a study of response to subunit inactivated influenza vaccine. From the RT-PCR reads, TCRdb called clonotypes with MiXCR, one entry per CDR3 protein. The table shows 700,000 to 800,000 distinct CDR3 sequences, with approximately 18% occurring only once. The material was PBMCs from blood, obtained roughly 5 days after vaccination. The receptor set was obtained from a man aged 45-65 years who received an inactivated influenza vaccine.

The V gene is TRBV4-3, the J gene TRBJ2-3; 8 nucleotides agree with TRBD2. The germline gives CDR1 LGHNA, CDR2 YSLEER. This CDR3 is 17 amino acids long. V lost 0 bases to trimming and J lost 6 bases; unmatched junction nucleotides: 11. The CDR3 here is CASSQEWRRGGIDTQYF. The DNA for the CDR3 is TGCGCCAGCAGCCAAGAATGGAGACGGGGGGGTATCGATACGCAGTATTTT.

Only a few counts were recorded for this clonotype. The chain uses TRBV6-1 and TRBJ2-1; 10 nucleotides align to TRBD2. The J segment lost 4 bases and the V segment lost 6 bases, leaving 6 bases of the junction unmatched. The CDR3 is 15 residues long. Germline loops: CDR1 MNHNS, CDR2 SASEGT. In DNA form, the CDR3 reads TGTGCCAGCAGACCAACTAGCGGGGAGTACAATGAGCAGTTCTTC. Protein: CASRPTSGEYNEQFF.

The genes are TRBV6-1 and TRBJ2-1; the match to TRBD1 covers 10 bases. The V gene's germline CDR1 is MNHNS and CDR2 SASEGT. With 2 bases clipped from V and 7 bases from J, the junction kept 5 bases outside the gene matches. This CDR3 is 15 amino acids long. CDR3 bases: TGTGCCAGCAGTGAACTGGACAGGGGGTGGAATGAGCAGTTCTTC. Translation: CASSELDRGWNEQFF.

This clonotype was seen only a few times. The V and J genes are TRBV20-1 and TRBJ2-1; 11 nucleotides agree with TRBD2. Germline trimming cut 3 bases from V and 4 bases from J; bases unmatched to any gene: 2. The CDR3 totals 14 residues. Germline V CDR1 and CDR2: DFQATT, SNEGSKA (reference sequence). The CDR3 DNA reads TGCAGTGCTAGGGGGACTAGCGGATACAATGAGCAGTTCTTC. Translated, it gives CSARGTSGYNEQFF.

This chain connects TRBV14 to TRBJ2-5, with 7 positions matching TRBD1. This CDR3 has 16 residues. The junction had 6 bases not matched to a gene; V was cut back by 1 base and J by 1 base. Germline lookup yields CDR1 SGHDN and CDR2 FVKESK. The CDR3 spells CASSQVKGAPQETQYF. The CDR3 nucleotides read TGTGCCAGCAGCCAAGTGAAGGGGGCCCCCCAAGAGACCCAGTACTTC.

A remark on this clonotype: The germline gene is not matched at one end of the junction; a read error may be the cause. This chain connects TRBV10-2 to TRBJ2-2; 10 bases match TRBD2. This CDR3 contains 14 residues. Germline CDR1 is WSHSY and CDR2 is SAAADI. This chain's CDR3 is CTSSGLAGVWELFF. DNA of the CDR3: TGCACCAGCAGTGGGCTAGCGGGGGTGTGGGAGCTGTTTTTT.

J is TRBJ1-5 and V is TRBV10-3, with D unclear. The CDR3 sequence is 13 residues long. The V end lost 8 bases, the J end lost 4 bases, and 12 bases lay between the germline ends. Germline-derived CDR1 and CDR2 are ENHRY and SYGVKD. The CDR3 spells CAIGRESNQPQHF. For the CDR3, the DNA is TGTGCCATCGGGCGAGAAAGTAATCAGCCCCAGCATTTT.

The chain joins TRBV11-2 to TRBJ2-1, with 9 nucleotides matching TRBD2. Germline CDR1 is SGHAT and CDR2 is FQNNGV. The CDR3 consists of 16 residues. The V and J ends lost 1 base and 8 bases, in that order; junction bases with no gene match: 9. The DNA for the CDR3 is TGTGCCAGCAGCTTAGTAGGTCTAGCGGGAATTCATGAGCAGTTCTTC. This codes for CASSLVGLAGIHEQFF.

This clonotype was found many times. The rearrangement uses TRBV10-2 and TRBJ1-1, with a tentative D call TRBD1 (5 bases). V lost 1 base to trimming and J lost 0 bases, with 12 bases between them. Germline V gene sequence: CDR1 WSHSY, CDR2 SAAADI. The CDR3 is 16 residues long. The CDR3 nucleotides are TGCGCCAGCAGTGAGTATCCGGGGCCGATGAACACTGAAGCTTTCTTT. The encoded protein is CASSEYPGPMNTEAFF.

This clonotype was observed many times. This sequence joins TRBV20-1 and TRBJ2-1, with TRBD2 identical over 8 bases. The CDR3 contains 12 residues. Germline CDR1 reads DFQATT; CDR2 reads SNEGSKA (reference sequence). V trimming: 7 bases; J trimming: 7 bases; junction bases outside the gene matches: 6. The chain's CDR3 is CSDSGRANEQFF. CDR3 coding DNA: TGCAGTGACAGCGGGAGAGCAAATGAGCAGTTCTTC.

This clonotype was counted only a few times. The gene calls are TRBV15 and TRBJ2-1, with 7 bases lining up with TRBD1. The CDR3 extends over 13 amino acids. Per the germline V gene, CDR1 is LNHNV and CDR2 is YYDKDF (reference sequence). V gave up 3 bases and J gave up 9 bases; unmatched junction bases: 5. The chain's CDR3 is CATSSMTGTEQFF. The DNA of the CDR3 is TGTGCCACCAGCAGCATGACAGGGACTGAGCAGTTCTTC.

This clonotype occurred a few times. The chain has TRBV20-1 and TRBJ2-1, with a possible D match to TRBD2 (5 bases). Germline CDR1 and CDR2: DFQATT and SNEGSKA (reference sequence). V was trimmed by 3 bases and J by 0 bases, leaving 12 bases between them. The CDR3 extends over 15 amino acids. In DNA form, the CDR3 reads TGCAGTGCTAGGGACTTGGATAGCTCCTACAATGAGCAGTTCTTC. Amino acid sequence: CSARDLDSSYNEQFF.

The sample holds a few counts of this clonotype. The J gene is TRBJ1-2, the V gene TRBV7-2; no firm D call. CDR1 and CDR2 (germline): SGHTA, FQGNSA. This CDR3 has 14 residues. The germline V and J ends were trimmed by 1 base and 8 bases, with 14 bases remaining between them. The CDR3 sequence: CASSLDFSRTGYTF. DNA of the CDR3: TGTGCCAGCAGCTTAGATTTCAGTCGTACGGGCTACACCTTC.

This clonotype was seen at least ten times. The V gene is TRBV6-5, the J gene TRBJ2-7; 10 bases agree with TRBD1. Germline lookup yields CDR1 MNHEY and CDR2 SVGAGI. CDR3 size: 15 residues. The trim removed 1 base at V and 6 bases at J, leaving 6 bases unmatched. This CDR3 reads CASSYWGQGPLEQYF. The CDR3, as DNA: TGTGCCAGCAGTTACTGGGGACAGGGGCCTCTCGAGCAGTACTTC.

This clonotype was seen more than once but under ten times. The genes are TRBV20-1 and TRBJ2-2, with 10 bases identical to TRBD2. Per germline, CDR1 DFQATT and CDR2 SNEGSKA (reference sequence). The CDR3 totals 14 residues. J was trimmed by 7 bases and V by 0 bases; bases with no gene match: 2. CDR3 in amino acids: CSARESGRGGELFF. CDR3 nucleotides: TGCAGTGCTAGAGAGAGCGGGAGGGGCGGGGAGCTGTTTTTT.

This clonotype was detected a few times. The chain recombines TRBV20-1 with TRBJ1-5; D may be TRBD1 (5 bases). From germline, CDR1 is DFQATT and CDR2 SNEGSKA (reference sequence). The CDR3 consists of 12 residues. The V and J ends lost 6 bases and 6 bases respectively, with 12 bases between them. Here the CDR3 reads CSAPAGAQPQHF. The CDR3 nucleotides read TGCAGTGCCCCAGCCGGGGCTCAGCCCCAGCATTTT.

This chain connects TRBV14 to TRBJ2-2; 10 bases are a match to TRBD2. Germline-derived CDR1 and CDR2 are SGHDN and FVKESK. Trimming removed 2 bases from V and 7 bases from J; junction bases left unmatched: 7. This CDR3 has 16 amino acids. The CDR3 reads CASSQLGLAGDGELFF. The CDR3 DNA reads TGTGCCAGCAGCCAATTGGGGCTAGCGGGAGACGGGGAGCTGTTTTTT.

This clonotype was picked up a small number of times. The rearrangement joins TRBV6-2 or TRBV6-3 to TRBJ2-7, with 7 bases fitting TRBD1. Looked up from germline, CDR1 is MNHEY and CDR2 is SVGEGT. Trimming at V came to 3 bases and at J to 4 bases, leaving 9 bases not matched to a gene. The CDR3 spans 15 residues. The CDR3 protein is CASSYREQGPYEQYF. The CDR3 DNA follows: TGTGCCAGCAGTTATCGGGAACAGGGGCCTTACGAGCAGTACTTC.

In DNA, the CDR3 is TGTGCCAGCAGGAAACGTGCTCAGAGCGGGAGGGCCTACGAGCAGTACTTC. Translating it yields CASRKRAQSGRAYEQYF. This chain links TRBV9 with TRBJ2-7, with 10 positions matching TRBD2. CDR1 and CDR2 from the germline V gene are SGDLS and YYNGEE. Germline trimming cut 5 bases from V and 2 bases from J; bases unmatched to any gene: 13. This CDR3 has 17 amino acids.

The CDR3 DNA sequence: TGTGCCAGCAGCCGGACTAGCGGGAGTGACACCGGGGAGCTGTTTTTT. This sequence encodes CASSRTSGSDTGELFF. V usage is TRBV11-3 and J usage is TRBJ2-2, with 13 bases that match TRBD2. The CDR3 runs 16 residues. The germline V gene has CDR1 SGHNT and CDR2 YENEEA. Trimming cost V 5 bases and J 3 bases; bases outside gene matches: 3. Drawing the rest from reference TRBV11-3 and TRBJ2-2, the complete variable domain is EAGVVQSPRYKIIEKKQPVAFWCNPISGHNTLYWYLQNLGQGPELLIRYENEEAVDDSQLPKDRFSAERLKGVDSTLKIQPAELGDSAVYLCASSRTSGSDTGELFFGEGSRLTVL.

This clonotype came up once. The gene calls are TRBV4-1 and TRBJ2-3, with 7 nucleotides matching TRBD2. The germline CDR1 and CDR2 sequences are MGHRA and YSYEKL. Germline trimming cut 1 base from V and 5 bases from J; bases unmatched to any gene: 12. The CDR3 is 17 amino acids. CDR3 residues: CASSQVRGREGLDTQYF. CDR3 in DNA: TGCGCCAGCAGCCAAGTACGAGGGAGGGAGGGTTTAGATACGCAGTATTTT.

This clonotype has a count of ten or more. This rearrangement joins TRBV20-1 to TRBJ2-1; TRBD2 agrees at 7 bases. CDR1 is DFQATT, CDR2 SNEGSKA, per germline (reference sequence). With V trimmed by 1 base and J by 7 bases, 10 bases remained unmatched. The CDR3 totals 15 residues. The CDR3 here is CSARGLRGRENEQFF. CDR3 sequence (DNA): TGCAGTGCTAGAGGCCTTCGTGGGAGGGAAAATGAGCAGTTCTTC.

This clonotype was observed at least ten times. The V and J genes are TRBV12-3 or TRBV12-4 and TRBJ2-1, with 9 bases identical to TRBD2. The CDR3 length is 15 residues. After removal of 5 bases from V and 6 bases from J, the junction contained 8 bases not matched to a gene. Written as DNA, the CDR3 is TGTGCCAGCAGTCCACTTAGCGGGGGCCTCAATGAGCAGTTCTTC. Its protein is CASSPLSGGLNEQFF.

This clonotype was seen a few times. The J gene is TRBJ2-1, the V gene TRBV7-9; TRBD1 matches at 9 bases. The germline CDR1 and CDR2 sequences are SEHNR and FQNEAQ (reference sequence). The V and J ends lost 5 bases and 6 bases, in that order; junction bases with no gene match: 8. The CDR3 is 15 residues long. DNA for the CDR3: TGTGCCAGCAGCGGACAGGGGTCGAGGGGCAATGAGCAGTTCTTC. This gives the protein CASSGQGSRGNEQFF.